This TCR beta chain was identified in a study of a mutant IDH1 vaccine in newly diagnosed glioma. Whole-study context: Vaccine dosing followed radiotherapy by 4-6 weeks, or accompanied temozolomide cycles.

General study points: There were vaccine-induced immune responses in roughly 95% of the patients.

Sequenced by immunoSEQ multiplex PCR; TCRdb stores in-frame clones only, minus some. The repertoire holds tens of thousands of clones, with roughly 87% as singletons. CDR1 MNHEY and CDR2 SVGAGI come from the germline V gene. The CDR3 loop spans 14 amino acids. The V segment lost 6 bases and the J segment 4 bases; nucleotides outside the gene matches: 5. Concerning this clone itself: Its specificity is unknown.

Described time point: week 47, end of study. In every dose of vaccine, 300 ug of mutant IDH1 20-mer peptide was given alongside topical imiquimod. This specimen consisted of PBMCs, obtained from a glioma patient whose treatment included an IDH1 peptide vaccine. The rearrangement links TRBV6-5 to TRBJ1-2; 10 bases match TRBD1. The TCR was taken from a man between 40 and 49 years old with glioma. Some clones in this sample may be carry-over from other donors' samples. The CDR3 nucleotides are TGTGCCAGCAGCGGCCGACAGGGGGCCTATGGCTACACCTTC. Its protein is CASSGRQGAYGYTF.